One sample yielded the 25 T cell receptor beta chains listed below, sequenced in a study of cytomegalovirus exposure and HLA in healthy donors. The PCR contained 60 Vbeta and 13 Jbeta primers. Sequenced by immunoSEQ multiplex PCR; TCRdb stores in-frame clones only, minus some. The sample has approximately 110,000 clones, nearly 15% seen once; the top ten hold 0.83%. Source material: PBMCs. These receptors all stem from a female donor in good health and CMV-seronegative.

This rearrangement joins TRBV10-2 to TRBJ2-7, with 12 bases aligning to TRBD2. Germline CDR1 WSHSY, CDR2 SAAADI. The CDR3 has 15 residues. V shed 5 bases and J 7 bases; nucleotides not matched to a gene: 9. The DNA of the CDR3 is TGCGCCAGCAGTCCTAGCGGGGGGGCTGGATGGGAGCAGTACTTC. Its protein product is CASSPSGGAGWEQYF.

This clone was seen more than once but under ten times. The V and J genes are TRBV13 and TRBJ2-1; 13 nucleotides match TRBD2. The CDR3 covers 22 residues. Germline V lookup: CDR1 PRHDT, CDR2 FYEKMQ (reference sequence). The V and J ends lost 5 bases and 4 bases, in that order; junction bases with no gene match: 23. DNA of the CDR3: TGTGCCAGCAGCCCTTGGGGGCAACTAGCGGGGGGGCATCTTGGGATGTACAATGAGCAGTTCTTC. The encoded protein is CASSPWGQLAGGHLGMYNEQFF.

The rearrangement links TRBV2 to TRBJ1-1; the D gene is possibly TRBD1 (5 bases). Trimming shortened V by 6 bases and J by 9 bases, and 11 bases separated the two germline ends. The V gene's germline CDR1 is SNHLY and CDR2 FYNNEI. The CDR3 is made up of 11 amino acids. In DNA form, the CDR3 reads TGTGCCAGCAGGCGGGACGGGCAAGCTTTCTTT. Protein: CASRRDGQAFF.

The V and J genes are TRBV15 and TRBJ1-1; D perhaps matches TRBD1 (6 bases). Germline assignment: CDR1 LNHNV and CDR2 YYDKDF (reference sequence). The V and J ends lost 5 bases and 5 bases respectively, with 15 bases between them. CDR3 length equals 14 residues. In nucleotides, the CDR3 is TGTGCCACCAGCGGTCGCAGGGGATATACTGAAGCTTTCTTT. Protein: CATSGRRGYTEAFF.

This clone was recorded a few times. The J gene is TRBJ1-5, the V gene TRBV19, with TRBD1 matching over 8 bases. The length of the CDR3 is 14 residues. J was trimmed by 4 bases and V by 6 bases; bases with no gene match: 5. The germline gives CDR1 LNHDA, CDR2 SQIVND (reference sequence). The CDR3 loop reads CASRTGAINQPQHF. CDR3 nucleotides: TGTGCCAGTAGGACAGGGGCGATAAATCAGCCCCAGCATTTT.

This clone was observed a handful of times. The genes are TRBV6-5 and TRBJ1-2; 7 bases map to TRBD1. There are 15 residues in the CDR3. After removal of 0 bases from V and 8 bases from J, the junction contained 9 bases not matched to a gene. Germline values: CDR1 MNHEY, CDR2 SVGAGI. The CDR3 loop reads CASSYSYSKGGGYTF. DNA for the CDR3: TGTGCCAGCAGTTACTCATACTCGAAAGGGGGCGGCTACACCTTC.

This chain joins TRBV6-1 and TRBJ1-5, with 7 bases identical to TRBD1. The CDR3 spans 14 residues. Losses at the gene ends were 2 bases for V and 6 bases for J; bases not matched to a gene: 4. The germline V gene encodes CDR1 MNHNS and CDR2 SASEGT. The CDR3 here is CASSEYRGGQPQHF. The CDR3 DNA reads as TGTGCCAGCAGTGAATACAGGGGTGGTCAGCCCCAGCATTTT.

The CDR3 nucleotides are TGTGCCAGCAGCTTCGGGACAGGTAGCACAGATACGCAGTATTTT. It specifies CASSFGTGSTDTQYF. The chain is built from TRBV7-9 and TRBJ2-3; TRBD1 aligns across 8 bases. The CDR3 contains 15 residues. Per germline, CDR1 SEHNR and CDR2 FQNEAQ (reference sequence). V lost 3 bases to trimming and J lost 0 bases; unmatched junction nucleotides: 2.

V gene TRBV4-1 combines with J gene TRBJ2-7; possibly TRBD2 for D (6 bases). From germline, CDR1 is MGHRA and CDR2 YSYEKL. CDR3 size: 14 residues. Trimming cost V 1 base and J 6 bases, with 13 bases left between them. CDR3 coding DNA: TGCGCCAGCAGCCAAGGCCGCTTGGGGGGCGAGCAGTACTTC. Amino acids: CASSQGRLGGEQYF.

This clone turned up a few times. The rearrangement uses TRBV9 and TRBJ2-5; 8 bases agree with TRBD1. Trimming removed 4 bases from V and 7 bases from J; junction bases left unmatched: 12. In germline, CDR1 is SGDLS, CDR2 YYNGEE. This CDR3 contains 15 residues. CDR3 DNA sequence: TGTGCCAGCAGCCCCCAGGGGGCGAGGGTGGTGACCCAGTACTTC. It translates to CASSPQGARVVTQYF.

About this clone: An end of the junction differs from the germline gene, which may be a read error. Other DNA sequences in the same sample also yield this CDR3. The genes are TRBV4-3 and TRBJ1-2; 8 bases line up with TRBD1. Germline V gene data show CDR1 as LGHNA and CDR2 as YSLEER. The CDR3 consists of 16 residues. DNA of the CDR3: TGCGCCAGCAGCCAAGGTGGACAGGGTGATTGGTATGGCTACACCTTT. Protein product: CASSQGGQGDWYGYTF.

The rearrangement links TRBV27 to TRBJ2-7; 8 bases line up with TRBD1. V trimming: 6 bases; J trimming: 3 bases; junction bases outside the gene matches: 10. Germline assignment: CDR1 MNHEY and CDR2 SMNVEV (reference sequence). The CDR3 totals 15 residues. The CDR3: CASSSGQGTLYEQYF. The DNA for the CDR3 is TGTGCCAGCAGCTCCGGACAGGGAACTCTCTACGAGCAGTACTTC.

This clone has just a few counts. The rearrangement uses TRBV30 and TRBJ1-2; 11 bases are shared with TRBD1. The CDR3 loop spans 13 amino acids. V shed 0 bases, J shed 7 bases, and the junction held 1 base outside the gene matches. The germline gives CDR1 GTSNPN, CDR2 SVGIG (reference sequence). CDR3 in amino acids: CAWSVGQGAGYTF. CDR3 coding DNA: TGTGCCTGGAGTGTTGGACAGGGGGCTGGCTACACCTTC.

The chain links TRBV15 to TRBJ2-1; no clear D gene. Germline V gene data show CDR1 as LNHNV and CDR2 as YYDKDF (reference sequence). The CDR3 is made up of 13 amino acids. Trimming shortened V by 5 bases and J by 5 bases, and 10 bases separated the two germline ends. The CDR3 here is CATSYSRNNEQFF. CDR3 DNA: TGTGCCACCAGCTACTCAAGAAACAATGAGCAGTTCTTC.

Only a few counts were recorded for this clone. The chain has TRBV5-1 and TRBJ2-3; 9 nucleotides match TRBD1. Trimming took 4 bases from V and 7 from J; bases not matched to a gene: 19. The CDR3 sequence is 18 residues long. In germline, CDR1 is SGHRS, CDR2 YFSETQ. CDR3 protein: CASSTPSTTGGTGHTQYF. The DNA for the CDR3 is TGCGCCAGCAGCACACCGTCTACGACAGGCGGGACAGGGCATACGCAGTATTTT.

CDR3 coding DNA: TGTGCCAGCAGCTTAGCCCCGTACGAGCAGTACTTC. Encoded protein: CASSLAPYEQYF. V gene TRBV7-9 combines with J gene TRBJ2-7; no definite D call. V lost 0 bases and J lost 4, with 4 bases in between. Germline assignment: CDR1 SEHNR and CDR2 FQNEAQ (reference sequence). The CDR3 covers 12 residues.

This chain connects TRBV20-1 to TRBJ1-3; D unclear. The CDR3 totals 11 residues. Trimming stripped 6 bases from V and 0 bases from J, with 3 bases between. The germline V gene has CDR1 DFQATT and CDR2 SNEGSKA (reference sequence). CDR3 DNA sequence: TGCAGTGCCGTCTCTGGAAACACCATATATTTT. It yields the protein CSAVSGNTIYF.

There are a few counts of this clone. V and J are TRBV2 and TRBJ1-1, with D possibly being TRBD1 (6 bases). Trimming took off 5 bases at V and 1 base at J, with 8 bases between the two ends. This CDR3 has 13 residues. Germline V lookup: CDR1 SNHLY, CDR2 FYNNEI. CDR3 nucleotide sequence: TGTGCCAGCAGTCCGACAGGGAACACTGAAGCTTTCTTT. It is translated as CASSPTGNTEAFF.

As to this clone: The same CDR3 arises from other DNA sequences in this sample as well. The chain carries TRBV6-1 and TRBJ1-2; D perhaps matches TRBD1 (5 bases). CDR3 length: 15 residues. The germline V gene has CDR1 MNHNS and CDR2 SASEGT. The V end was cut by 1 base, the J end by 7 bases, with 16 bases between. CDR3 sequence reads: CASSEGIGGRGGYTF. The CDR3 DNA reads TGTGCCAGCAGTGAAGGAATCGGGGGAAGAGGTGGCTACACCTTC.

There are a few counts of this clone. The chain joins TRBV29-1 to TRBJ2-3, with TRBD2 identical over 14 bases. Losses at the gene ends were 7 bases for V and 1 base for J; bases not matched to a gene: 10. The CDR3 sequence is 17 residues long. From germline, CDR1 is SQVTM and CDR2 ANQGSEA. The CDR3 sequence: CSAGTSGGGVGTDTQYF. The CDR3, as DNA: TGCAGCGCAGGGACTAGCGGGGGAGGAGTGGGCACAGATACGCAGTATTTT.

This clone was seen more than once but under ten times. The CDR3 DNA is TGTGCCAGCCGGGGGACCTACGAGCAGTACTTC. This translates into CASRGTYEQYF. This chain links TRBV7-2 with TRBJ2-7; D may be TRBD2 (6 bases). CDR1 is SGHTA, CDR2 FQGNSA, per germline. Trimming pared 8 bases from V and 2 bases from J, leaving 7 bases between. This CDR3 comprises 11 residues. Combining the CDR3 with reference TRBV7-2 and TRBJ2-7 gives the whole variable domain GAGVSQSPSNKVTEKGKDVELRCDPISGHTALYWYRQSLGQGLEFLIYFQGNSAPDKSGLPSDRFSAERTGGSVSTLTIQRTQQEDSAVYLCASRGTYEQYFGPGTRLTVT.

V and J are TRBV4-2 and TRBJ2-7, with TRBD2 matching over 14 bases. Trimming at V came to 4 bases and at J to 1 base, leaving 6 bases not matched to a gene. CDR1 LGHNA and CDR2 YNFKEQ come from the germline V gene. This CDR3 is 17 amino acids long. CDR3 DNA sequence: TGTGCCAGCAGCCGAGGACTAGCGGGAGGTCTTTCCTACGAGCAGTACTTC. This translates into CASSRGLAGGLSYEQYF.

V gene TRBV30 combines with J gene TRBJ1-5; D is possibly TRBD1 (6 bases). The CDR3 length is 14 residues. Germline loops: CDR1 GTSNPN, CDR2 SVGIG (reference sequence). The germline V and J ends were trimmed by 1 base and 2 bases, with 9 bases remaining between them. The CDR3 spells CAWSEGGGNQPQHF. The CDR3 DNA sequence: TGTGCCTGGAGTGAGGGGGGGGGCAATCAGCCCCAGCATTTT.

The V gene is TRBV7-2, the J gene TRBJ2-1; D is possibly TRBD2 (7 bases). V was pared by 3 bases and J by 10 bases, with 16 bases between. The CDR3 totals 14 residues. Germline CDR1 is SGHTA and CDR2 is FQGNSA. The CDR3 reads CASSLEGGNAEQFF. The CDR3 DNA is TGTGCCAGCAGCTTGGAGGGGGGGAATGCGGAGCAGTTCTTC. Full variable domain (outside the CDR3, taken from reference TRBV7-2 and TRBJ2-1): GAGVSQSPSNKVTEKGKDVELRCDPISGHTALYWYRQSLGQGLEFLIYFQGNSAPDKSGLPSDRFSAERTGGSVSTLTIQRTQQEDSAVYLCASSLEGGNAEQFFGPGTRLTVL.

A few counts support this clone. The chain couples TRBV6-6 to TRBJ2-7; D ambiguous. Deletions cut 0 bases from V and 6 bases from J, with 9 bases between. Per germline, CDR1 MNHNY and CDR2 SVGAGI (reference sequence). This CDR3 comprises 13 residues. The DNA for the CDR3 is TGTGCCAGCAGTTACTCGGCTAGGCCCGAGCAGTACTTC. This gives the protein CASSYSARPEQYF.